Below are 10 T cell receptor beta chains sequenced from a single sample in a study of post-analysis software for immune sequencing data. Study conclusions and caveats: TRBV5-6, TRBV5-1 and TRBV20-1 were among four to six TRBV segments more frequent in patients than controls.

Presence of unique molecular identifiers characterized the TCR beta cDNA libraries. TCRdb analysed the PCR reads with MiXCR anew, one entry per CDR3 protein. The data contain 740,000 or so distinct CDR3 sequences, 53% of them singletons. For these TCRs, the target antigens are not known. The source material was blood. The receptors shown here come from a girl aged 10 to 17 with multiple sclerosis.

V is TRBV7-8 and J is TRBJ2-1; D ambiguous. CDR3 length equals 13 residues. The V and J ends lost 8 bases and 7 bases respectively, with 15 bases between them. Germline CDR1 reads SGHVS; CDR2 reads FQNEAQ. The CDR3 coding sequence is TGTGCCAGCCAAAGAACCAGACTGAATGAGCAGTTCTTC. This codes for CASQRTRLNEQFF.

The chain links TRBV7-3 to TRBJ2-5; D may be TRBD2 (5 bases). The V end was cut by 5 bases, the J end by 3 bases, with 13 bases between. This CDR3 region has 14 residues. Germline lookup yields CDR1 SGHTA and CDR2 FQGTGA. The CDR3 nucleotides are TGTGCCAGCAGCCCCCACTGGGGAGAAGAGACCCAGTACTTC. This translates into CASSPHWGEETQYF.

In its sample, this clonotype was seen a few times. J is TRBJ2-1 and V is TRBV4-2; D possibly uses TRBD1 or TRBD2 (6 bases each). V was clipped by 3 bases and J by 7 bases, with 13 bases between them. CDR1 and CDR2 from the germline V gene are LGHNA and YNFKEQ. The CDR3 is made up of 14 amino acids. CDR3 sequence: CASSHWGAGNEQFF. The DNA for the CDR3 is TGTGCCAGCAGCCACTGGGGGGCCGGGAATGAGCAGTTCTTC.

This sequence joins TRBV21-1 and TRBJ1-1; TRBD1, the table's D call, lacks a check against the DNA. TRBV21-1 is marked as a pseudogene. This CDR3 contains 18 residues. The CDR3 loop is CASSPIKGQAPRCTEAFF. CDR3 coding DNA: TGTGCCAGCAGCCCCATTAAGGGACAGGCTCCTCGGTGCACTGAAGCTTTCTTT.

V and J are TRBV20-1 and TRBJ2-3, with D uncertain. The ends were cut back, 2 bases at V and 2 bases at J, with 11 bases in the middle. Germline V gene lookup returns CDR1 DFQATT and CDR2 SNEGSKA (reference sequence). CDR3 size: 14 residues. CDR3 nucleotide sequence: TGCAGTGCTAGATCCACTCCGTCCACAGATACGCAGTATTTT. It yields the protein CSARSTPSTDTQYF.

The chain employs TRBV5-1 and TRBJ1-2; no reliable D call. V was pared by 2 bases and J by 4 bases, with 9 bases between. Germline lookup yields CDR1 SGHRS and CDR2 YFSETQ. The CDR3 spans 13 residues. Written as DNA, the CDR3 is TGCGCCAGCAGCTTCGGGAGTCGCTATGGCTACACCTTC. Amino acid sequence: CASSFGSRYGYTF.

The chain has TRBV20-1 and TRBJ2-1; 11 bases agree with TRBD2. Per the germline V gene, CDR1 is DFQATT and CDR2 is SNEGSKA (reference sequence). V was pared by 5 bases and J by 10 bases, with 7 bases of the junction left unmatched. The CDR3 is made up of 13 amino acids. DNA of the CDR3: TGCAGTGCTCCTCTAGCGGGAGGCTACGAGCAGTTCTTC. Protein product: CSAPLAGGYEQFF.

V and J are TRBV5-1 and TRBJ2-1; D is perhaps TRBD2 (5 bases). This CDR3 comprises 16 residues. Germline values: CDR1 SGHRS, CDR2 YFSETQ. Trimming removed 0 bases from V and 6 bases from J, with 16 bases in between. Written as DNA, the CDR3 is TGCGCCAGCAGCTTGGCCACCGGGATTCGGGGCAATGAGCAGTTCTTC. It encodes CASSLATGIRGNEQFF.

This rearrangement joins TRBV4-1 to TRBJ2-5; D gene uncertain. The CDR3 is 13 residues long. V lost 0 bases and J lost 12, with 14 bases in between. CDR1 and CDR2 from the germline V gene are MGHRA and YSYEKL. The CDR3 bases are TGCGCCAGCAGCCAAGAACAGCGATACGAGGAGTACTTC. It translates to CASSQEQRYEEYF.

This clonotype has only a few counts. The chain recombines TRBV20-1 with TRBJ2-1, with a weak D call TRBD2 (6 bases). The CDR3 sequence is 13 residues long. Germline loops: CDR1 DFQATT, CDR2 SNEGSKA (reference sequence). Deletions cut 7 bases from V and 0 bases from J, with 10 bases between. Written as DNA, the CDR3 is TGCAGTGTAGCGGTTAGCTCCTACAATGAGCAGTTCTTC. It codes for CSVAVSSYNEQFF.